A single sample is the source of the 3 T cell receptor beta chains below, sequenced in a study of blood T cell repertoires in COVID-19. TCRdb's table, derived via immunoSEQ multiplex PCR, lists solely in-frame clones and lacks some. The table records about 140,000 clones, 84% of them present only once. The specimen was peripheral blood. These receptors were obtained from a man between 25 and 39 years old with COVID-19, enrolled during active disease.

The chain couples TRBV27 to TRBJ2-2, with 9 bases that match TRBD2. V trimming: 8 bases; J trimming: 6 bases; junction bases outside the gene matches: 4. Germline assignment: CDR1 MNHEY and CDR2 SMNVEV (reference sequence). This CDR3 is 13 amino acids long. CDR3 loop: CASRKRGAGELFF. CDR3 bases: TGTGCCAGCCGGAAGCGGGGGGCCGGGGAGCTGTTTTTT.

The V gene is TRBV28, the J gene TRBJ1-5; D possibly corresponds to TRBD1 (6 bases). The germline gives CDR1 MDHEN, CDR2 SYDVKM. Trimming shortened V by 5 bases and J by 3 bases, and 8 bases separated the two germline ends. The CDR3 runs 13 residues. The CDR3 DNA reads TGTGCCAGCAGTAGGACAGTCAATCAGCCCCAGCATTTT. Translating gives CASSRTVNQPQHF.

V is TRBV7-8 and J is TRBJ1-4; tentative D call: TRBD1 (6 bases). In germline, CDR1 is SGHVS, CDR2 FQNEAQ. The CDR3 is 15 residues long. V lost 5 bases and J lost 8, with 18 bases in between. CDR3 nucleotide sequence: TGTGCCAGCAGCGACGGACAGTCGGTACGGGAAAAACTGTTTTTT. Encoded protein: CASSDGQSVREKLFF.